The text below deals with one T cell receptor (beta chain). What it binds is unknown. From the roughly 120-subject validation cohort, which was separate from the roughly 690-subject first cohort, the donors were drawn. The data are from a study of cytomegalovirus exposure and HLA in healthy donors. Profiled with immunoSEQ multiplex PCR; TCRdb holds only in-frame clones, not every one. The sample consists of about 98,000 clones, 70% to 90% of them appearing once. Study conclusions and caveats: TCR sequences were mostly rare, though some public TCRs occurred in many donors. Within the approximately 130 validation repertoires, first-cohort TCR clusters tended to co-occur, according to a later analysis. Overall, roughly 150 TCR beta chains were annotated as cytomegalovirus-associated.

The V gene lost 1 base and the J gene lost 1 base, with 4 bases spanning the gap. This CDR3 has 13 amino acids. Germline V gives CDR1 SGHTA, CDR2 FQGTGA. Sample: PBMCs. V is TRBV7-3 and J is TRBJ1-1, with unresolved D. The origin of this receptor is a woman between 25 and 40 years old in good health and CMV-seronegative. The CDR3 nucleotides read TGTGCCAGCAGCTTAAGGCAGAACACTGAAGCTTTCTTT. It yields the protein CASSLRQNTEAFF.